These 20 T cell receptor beta chains share one sample of origin, sequenced in a study of spatial heterogeneity in lung cancer. Time point noted: blood at routine non-recurrence follow-up after resection. MiXCR was run by TCRdb on the 5' RACE reads, yielding one entry per CDR3 protein. The sample lists under 75,000 distinct CDR3 sequences, less than 9.5% occurring once. This material consisted of PBMCs, taken at follow-up. Receptors originate from a female donor with early-stage non-small cell lung cancer.

The V call is TRBV19, the J call TRBJ2-1, with a possible D match to TRBD2 (5 bases). From germline, CDR1 is LNHDA and CDR2 SQIVND (reference sequence). V was shortened by 6 bases and J by 1 base, with 16 bases between the two germline ends. The CDR3 spans 16 residues. The CDR3 nucleotides are TGTGCCAGTAGCCCGCGGGCAGCCGAGTCCTACAATGAGCAGTTCTTC. It specifies CASSPRAAESYNEQFF.

This clonotype was counted at least ten times. The rearrangement joins TRBV12-3 or TRBV12-4 to TRBJ1-6, with unresolved D. This CDR3 contains 14 residues. Trimming left V 4 bases short and J 4 bases short, with 8 bases between. CDR3 DNA sequence: TGTGCCAGCAGTTCGGCGGATTATAATTCACCCCTCCACTTT. It specifies CASSSADYNSPLHF.

The table lists this clonotype with many counts. The chain employs TRBV5-1 and TRBJ2-1, with TRBD2 matching 7 bases. Germline CDR1 and CDR2: SGHRS and YFSETQ. V lost 6 bases and J lost 0; bases outside the gene matches: 9. The CDR3 sequence is 16 residues long. The CDR3 sequence: CASKAPTSVSYNEQFF. The CDR3 coding sequence is TGCGCCAGCAAAGCCCCCACTAGCGTCTCCTACAATGAGCAGTTCTTC.

The chain carries TRBV7-9 and TRBJ2-7, with 9 bases fitting TRBD1. V gave up 2 bases and J gave up 4 bases; unmatched junction bases: 3. The CDR3 is 14 residues long. The germline V gene has CDR1 SEHNR and CDR2 FQNEAQ (reference sequence). CDR3 DNA sequence: TGTGCCAGCAGCTTACGGACAGGGGAGTACGAGCAGTACTTC. Its translation: CASSLRTGEYEQYF.

This clonotype has at least ten counts. The J gene is TRBJ1-2, the V gene TRBV6-5; D remains ambiguous. Trimming took off 2 bases at V and 3 bases at J, with 7 bases between the two ends. The CDR3 totals 13 residues. Per germline, CDR1 MNHEY and CDR2 SVGAGI. The CDR3 region is CASSYGSHYGYTF. Here the CDR3 DNA reads TGTGCCAGCAGTTACGGCAGTCACTATGGCTACACCTTC.

The genes are TRBV11-2 and TRBJ2-6, with a possible D match to TRBD2 (5 bases). V lost 1 base to trimming and J lost 0 bases, with 13 bases between them. Germline V CDR1 and CDR2: SGHAT, FQNNGV. CDR3 length: 18 amino acids. CDR3: CASSLGVAFGSGANVLTF. DNA of the CDR3: TGTGCCAGCAGCTTAGGAGTAGCGTTCGGCTCTGGGGCCAACGTCCTGACTTTC.

The V and J genes are TRBV3-1 and TRBJ2-2; tentatively, D is TRBD2 (6 bases). Per germline, CDR1 LGHDT and CDR2 YNNKEL (reference sequence). The CDR3 runs 15 residues. V lost 3 bases and J 2 bases, leaving 10 bases between the germline ends. As DNA, the CDR3 is TGTGCCAGCAGCCACGCACTAGCCAACACCGGGGAGCTGTTTTTT. This encodes CASSHALANTGELFF.

The chain links TRBV19 to TRBJ1-3, with 10 nucleotides matching TRBD1. This CDR3 contains 14 residues. Germline loops: CDR1 LNHDA, CDR2 SQIVND (reference sequence). J gave up 3 bases and V 9 bases, and 5 bases lay outside the gene matches. CDR3 DNA: TGTGCCAGCCGGGACAGGGGAAGTGGAAACACCATATATTTT. Amino acids: CASRDRGSGNTIYF.

This clonotype was recorded at least ten times. The chain is built from TRBV7-9 and TRBJ1-5; a weak D match, TRBD1 (6 bases). V lost 5 bases to trimming and J lost 5 bases, with 16 bases between them. Germline V gene sequence: CDR1 SEHNR, CDR2 FQNEAQ (reference sequence). The CDR3 has 15 residues. The CDR3 DNA follows: TGTGCCAGCAGCCCCTTGGGGGGCGAAGATCAGCCCCAGCATTTT. This translates into CASSPLGGEDQPQHF.

This clonotype occurred many times. The gene calls are TRBV10-1 and TRBJ1-5; 10 bases are shared with TRBD1. This CDR3 is built from 14 residues. Germline V CDR1 and CDR2: WNHNN, SYGVQD (reference sequence). Unmatched junction bases numbered 11, after V lost 11 bases and J lost 7 bases. The DNA of the CDR3 is TGCGCCGCTCATGAAGGACAGGGGGACCAGCCCCAGCATTTT. It yields the protein CAAHEGQGDQPQHF.

This clonotype was recorded many times. The chain carries TRBV4-1 and TRBJ2-2; D call uncertain. Germline CDR1 and CDR2: MGHRA and YSYEKL. The V and J ends lost 4 bases and 6 bases respectively, with 9 bases between them. The CDR3 sequence is 13 residues long. The CDR3 nucleotides are TGCGCCAGCAGCCGGACGAGATCCGGGGAGCTGTTTTTT. Protein: CASSRTRSGELFF.

This clonotype was counted a few times. One end of the junction fails to match germline, which may point to a read error. The chain's CDR3 is CVSSLLAGGSYEQYF. The CDR3 DNA is TGTGTCAGCAGCTTACTAGCGGGAGGTTCCTACGAGCAGTACTTC. The chain combines TRBV5-6 with TRBJ2-7; 12 bases fit TRBD2. CDR3 length equals 15 residues. Per germline, CDR1 SGHDT and CDR2 YYEEEE.

This clonotype came up many times. V and J are TRBV10-3 and TRBJ2-1, with 14 nucleotides matching TRBD2. The CDR3 sequence is 18 residues long. CDR1 is ENHRY, CDR2 SYGVKD, per germline. Trimming cost V 3 bases and J 8 bases; bases outside gene matches: 12. The CDR3 here is CAISDLTPGLAGVHEQFF. The CDR3, as DNA: TGTGCCATCAGTGATCTAACTCCGGGACTAGCGGGAGTACATGAGCAGTTCTTC.

This clonotype has ten or more counts. V is TRBV18 and J is TRBJ2-7; TRBD2 matches 8 bases. Trimming at V came to 3 bases and at J to 6 bases, leaving 10 bases not matched to a gene. Germline values: CDR1 KGHSH, CDR2 LQKENI. The CDR3 has 15 amino acids. DNA for the CDR3: TGTGCCAGCTCACCCCCAAGCGGGAGCAGGGGCGAGCAGTACTTC. Encoded protein: CASSPPSGSRGEQYF. Filled out from reference TRBV18 and TRBJ2-7, the complete variable domain reads NAGVMQNPRHLVRRRGQEARLRCSPMKGHSHVYWYRQLPEEGLKFMVYLQKENIIDESGMPKERFSAEFPKEGPSILRIQQVVRGDSAAYFCASSPPSGSRGEQYFGPGTRLTVT.

The chain carries TRBV7-9 and TRBJ2-7; TRBD2 matches at 7 bases. The germline V gene has CDR1 SEHNR and CDR2 FQNEAQ (reference sequence). J lost 2 bases, V lost 8 bases, and 3 bases had no gene match. This CDR3 region has 12 residues. Written as DNA, the CDR3 is TGTGCCAGCCAGCGGGGAACCTACGAGCAGTACTTC. Encoded protein: CASQRGTYEQYF.

This clonotype was recorded many times. This sequence joins TRBV5-1 and TRBJ2-7; D is unresolved. In germline, CDR1 is SGHRS, CDR2 YFSETQ. V gave up 0 bases and J gave up 6 bases, with 16 bases separating them. The CDR3 runs 15 residues. CDR3 region: CASSLDPRSGSEQYF. The DNA for the CDR3 is TGCGCCAGCAGCTTGGACCCCAGGTCGGGCTCCGAGCAGTACTTC.

This clonotype has a count of ten or more. CDR3 coding DNA: TGTGCCAGCAGTTTTAACAGGGCAAGCTCCTATAATTCACCCCTCCACTTT. Translated: CASSFNRASSYNSPLHF. The chain joins TRBV27 to TRBJ1-6, with D possibly matching TRBD1 (6 bases). V was shortened by 3 bases and J by 0 bases, with 12 bases between the two germline ends. CDR1 is MNHEY and CDR2 is SMNVEV in the germline V gene (reference sequence). This CDR3 is built from 17 residues.

The chain links TRBV5-1 to TRBJ2-1; 7 bases agree with TRBD1. Germline values: CDR1 SGHRS, CDR2 YFSETQ. Trimming removed 4 bases from V and 9 bases from J; junction bases left unmatched: 13. This CDR3 has 15 amino acids. CDR3 bases: TGCGCCAGCAGCACCAGGACAGGCGAACGCTCTGAGCAGTTCTTC. Translation gives CASSTRTGERSEQFF.

Ten or more counts support this clonotype. The V call is TRBV2, the J call TRBJ1-4; D is undetermined. The CDR3 sequence is 13 residues long. CDR1 is SNHLY and CDR2 is FYNNEI in the germline V gene. The V end was cut by 5 bases, the J end by 7 bases, with 11 bases between. This CDR3 reads CASSNGRGEKLFF. DNA of the CDR3: TGTGCCAGCAGTAACGGCCGCGGTGAAAAACTGTTTTTT.

This clonotype has just a few counts. V and J are TRBV7-6 and TRBJ1-4; 7 bases map to TRBD1. V gave up 5 bases and J gave up 4 bases; unmatched junction bases: 4. The CDR3 is 14 amino acids. CDR1 is SGHVS and CDR2 is FNYEAQ in the germline V gene. The CDR3 DNA reads TGTGCCAGCAGCCACCAGGGGGATAATGAAAAACTGTTTTTT. Translation: CASSHQGDNEKLFF.